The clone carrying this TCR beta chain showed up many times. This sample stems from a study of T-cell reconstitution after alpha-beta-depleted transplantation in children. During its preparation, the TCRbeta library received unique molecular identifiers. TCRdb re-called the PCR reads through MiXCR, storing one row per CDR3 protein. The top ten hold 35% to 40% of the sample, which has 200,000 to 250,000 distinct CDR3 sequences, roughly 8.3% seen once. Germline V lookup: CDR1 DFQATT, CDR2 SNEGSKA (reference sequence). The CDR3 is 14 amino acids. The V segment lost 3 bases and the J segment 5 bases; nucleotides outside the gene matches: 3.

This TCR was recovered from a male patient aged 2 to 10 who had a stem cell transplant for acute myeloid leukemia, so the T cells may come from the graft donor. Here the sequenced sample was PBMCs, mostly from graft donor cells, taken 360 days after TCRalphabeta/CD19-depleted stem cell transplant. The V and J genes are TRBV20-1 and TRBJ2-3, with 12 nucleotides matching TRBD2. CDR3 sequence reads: CSARETSGGDTQYF. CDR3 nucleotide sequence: TGCAGTGCTAGGGAGACTAGCGGGGGAGATACGCAGTATTTT.